The entry below gives a single TCR beta chain sequence along with its context. The sample is drawn from a study of PD-1 blockade in classical Hodgkin lymphoma. The method was immunoSEQ multiplex PCR; TCRdb's version includes in-frame clones alone and lacks a portion of them. The sample has 20,000 or so clones, around 80% seen once. V lost 4 bases and J lost 8; bases outside the gene matches: 7. The CDR3 is made up of 15 amino acids. CDR1 and CDR2 from the germline V gene are MNHEY and SVGAGI. Relapse was seen in all patients after autologous stem cell transplantation, and brentuximab vedotin exposure was variable.

This chain links TRBV6-5 with TRBJ2-1, with TRBD2 matching 11 bases. The clonotype was recovered from a human donor with classical Hodgkin lymphoma. Sequences were derived from peripheral blood mononuclear cells (PBMCs), sampled before the second cycle of nivolumab. DNA for the CDR3: TGTGCCAGCAGTTCGGGACTAGCGGCCCCGGATGAGCAGTTCTTC. This sequence encodes CASSSGLAAPDEQFF.